Listed below are T cell receptor beta chains from one sample, sequenced in a study of blood T cells in healthy people across ages. One entry per CDR3 protein, called by TCRdb with MiXCR from the 5' RACE reads. The sample records 800,000 to 1,300,000 distinct CDR3 sequences, under 30% being singletons. Separately, the same data were catalogued under a study of T cells of mothers and their children.

The sample comprised blood. The receptors shown here come from a girl aged 2 to 10 in good health. The CDR3 runs from the conserved cysteine through the conserved F or W. A D gene is named only where the DNA matches it firmly. Clone sizes are given selectively: once, few, many, or a class where the clone is expanded.

j_gene,v_gene,d_gene,abundance,CDR3nt,CDR3aa
TRBJ1-5,TRBV15,.,few,TGTGCCACCAGTCGGCCCTCGGTGGTTGGGGATCAGCCCCAGCATTTT,CATSRPSVVGDQPQHF
TRBJ2-1,TRBV28,.,.,TGTGCCAGCAGTCCTCGAGCCCGTACACCCTACAATGAGCAGTTCTTC,CASSPRARTPYNEQFF
TRBJ2-3,TRBV7-9,.,.,TGTGCCAGCAAACCGACCGTACTTAGCGCAGATACGCAGTATTTT,CASKPTVLSADTQYF
TRBJ2-7,TRBV25-1,.,few,TGTGCCAGCAGCGTCCACCGGGACGGAGCCTACGAGCAGTACTTC,CASSVHRDGAYEQYF
TRBJ2-7,TRBV4-2,.,.,TGTGCCAGCAGCCAAGAATTAGCGGACTACGAGCAGTACTTC,CASSQELADYEQYF
TRBJ2-6,TRBV6-5,.,few,TGTGCCAGCACAGAGAACCTTGGAGGGGCCAACGTCCTGACTTTC,CASTENLGGANVLTF
TRBJ2-1,TRBV12-3/TRBV12-4,.,many,TGTGCCAGCAGTTCCGACTACTACAATGAGCAGTTCTTC,CASSSDYYNEQFF
TRBJ1-1,TRBV3-1,.,.,TGTGCCAGCAGCCAAGACTTCAGGGATTGGGCTGAAGCTTTCTTT,CASSQDFRDWAEAFF
TRBJ2-7,TRBV7-9,.,few,TGTGCCAGCAGCTTAGGATGGGCGGAGGTAGAGGGCGAGCAGTACTTC,CASSLGWAEVEGEQYF
TRBJ2-1,TRBV2,.,.,TGTGCCAGTTTAGCCAATGAGCAGTTCTTC,CASLANEQFF
TRBJ1-1,TRBV4-2,.,.,TGTGCCAGCACCCTGACCGGGACTGAAGCTTTCTTT,CASTLTGTEAFF
TRBJ1-5,TRBV2,.,few,TGTGCCAGCAGTGATCGAGGGTATCAGCCCCAGCATTTT,CASSDRGYQPQHF
TRBJ2-3,TRBV6-4,.,few,TGTGCCAGCAGTGAGGACTCCCGCCCCACAGATACGCAGTATTTT,CASSEDSRPTDTQYF
TRBJ2-7,TRBV11-3,.,.,TGTGCCAGCAGCTCGCACCAGTCCGCCTACGAGCAGTACTTC,CASSSHQSAYEQYF
TRBJ2-6,TRBV5-1,.,few,TGCGCCAGCAGCTCTACCTCTGGGGCCAACGTCCTGACTTTC,CASSSTSGANVLTF
TRBJ2-7,TRBV5-1,TRBD1,few,TGCGCCAGCAGCTTGAGTGGAGGACAGGGCTACGAGCAGTACTTC,CASSLSGGQGYEQYF
TRBJ1-5,TRBV29-1,.,.,TGCAGCGTTGTCACAACAAATCAGCCCCAGCATTTT,CSVVTTNQPQHF
TRBJ2-3,TRBV6-5,TRBD2,.,TGTGCCAGCAGGGTTACTTTTCGACTAGCCACAGATACGCAGTATTTT,CASRVTFRLATDTQYF
TRBJ2-7,TRBV19,.,few,TGTGCCAGTAGTGGAGGAGGGGGCTTCTACGTGCAGTACTTC,CASSGGGGFYVQYF
TRBJ2-7,TRBV29-1,.,.,TGCAGCGTGGGGATACAGGGACACGAGCAGTACTTC,CSVGIQGHEQYF
TRBJ2-2,TRBV21-1,.,.,TGTGCCAGCAGCAAACGGGAGCTGAACACCGGGGAGCTGTTTTTT,CASSKRELNTGELFF
TRBJ2-2,TRBV24-1,.,.,TGTGCCACCAGTGATTTCCCACGAGGGGGGACCGGGGAGCTGTTTTTT,CATSDFPRGGTGELFF
TRBJ2-2,TRBV5-1,.,few,TGCGCCAGCAGCGCGTCCGGGACAACGAACACCGGGGAGCTGTTTTTT,CASSASGTTNTGELFF
TRBJ1-4,TRBV7-9,TRBD1,.,TGTGCCAGCAGCTTACCCGACAGGGAGATGGCCGGTAATGAAAAACTGTTTTTT,CASSLPDREMAGNEKLFF
TRBJ2-5,TRBV6-1,.,.,TGTGCCAGTGAAAAGGGCAGGACTCAAGAGACCCAGTACTTC,CASEKGRTQETQYF
TRBJ2-7,TRBV4-3,.,few,TGCGCCAGCAGCCACCACGAACAGCCCTACGAGCAGTACTTC,CASSHHEQPYEQYF
TRBJ2-1,TRBV29-1,TRBD2,few,TGCAGCGTCAGCGGGAGGGTTATCAATGAGCAGTTCTTC,CSVSGRVINEQFF
TRBJ2-5,TRBV7-9,.,few,TGTGCCAGCAGCTCGGAGTTTTTAGAGACCCAGTACTTC,CASSSEFLETQYF
TRBJ2-7,TRBV7-2,.,.,TGTGCCAGCAGCTACGGCAGGGAGATTACCTACGAGCAGTACTTC,CASSYGREITYEQYF
TRBJ2-5,TRBV6-1,.,.,TGTGCCAGCAGTGATGGGGTTAAGACCCAGTACTTC,CASSDGVKTQYF
TRBJ1-1,TRBV5-6,TRBD1,.,TGTGCCAGCAGCTCTGGGACAGGAGAAGTTGCTGAAGCTTTCTTT,CASSSGTGEVAEAFF
TRBJ1-1,TRBV20-1,.,.,TGCAGTGCTAGAGCTGGTGGGCAGATGAACACTGAAGCTTTCTTT,CSARAGGQMNTEAFF
TRBJ1-1,TRBV28,TRBD1,few,TGTGCCAGCAGAGAACAGGGGGACGATGAAGCTTTCTTT,CASREQGDDEAFF
TRBJ2-6,TRBV5-1,TRBD1,few,TGCGCCAGCAGCTTGGGCGGCCAGGGGGCCTCTGGGGCCAACGTCCTGACTTTC,CASSLGGQGASGANVLTF
TRBJ2-1,TRBV29-1,TRBD1,few,TGCAGCGTTGAGAGGCAGGGACAGGGTTTTATCAATGAGCAGTTCTTC,CSVERQGQGFINEQFF
TRBJ1-4,TRBV7-2,.,.,TGTGCCAGCAGCTTAACGTGGGGCGAAAAACTGTTTTTT,CASSLTWGEKLFF
TRBJ1-2,TRBV27,.,.,TGTGCCAGCAGTACGGACAGAACTCGCGGCTACACCTTC,CASSTDRTRGYTF
TRBJ1-5,TRBV20-1,.,.,TGCAGTGCTAGAGCTGCGGGGTCGATTTTGGTGCATTTT,CSARAAGSILVHF
TRBJ2-1,TRBV11-2,TRBD2,.,TGTGCCAGCAGCTTAAGGAGCGGGAAGGTGATCTCCTACAATGAGCAGTTCTTC,CASSLRSGKVISYNEQFF
TRBJ1-2,TRBV6-6,.,.,TGTGCCAGCACTACGGAGGCTAACTATGGCTACACCTTC,CASTTEANYGYTF
TRBJ2-1,TRBV7-6,.,once,TGTGCCAGCAGCTCCGCCTATCTACAGGAGCAGTTCTTC,CASSSAYLQEQFF
TRBJ1-1,TRBV7-2,.,.,TGTGCCAGCAGCTTAGGTTTAAGTGAAGCTTTCTTT,CASSLGLSEAFF
TRBJ2-7,TRBV24-1,.,.,TGTGCCACCAGTGAGTTGGGGGAAGACGAGCAGTACTTC,CATSELGEDEQYF
TRBJ2-5,TRBV6-5,.,few,TGTGCCAGCAGGAGAAACAGGGTCGAGACCCAGTACTTC,CASRRNRVETQYF
TRBJ2-5,TRBV7-3,TRBD1,few,TGTGCCAGCAGCTACCAGGGACAGGGGCAAGAGACCCAGTACTTC,CASSYQGQGQETQYF